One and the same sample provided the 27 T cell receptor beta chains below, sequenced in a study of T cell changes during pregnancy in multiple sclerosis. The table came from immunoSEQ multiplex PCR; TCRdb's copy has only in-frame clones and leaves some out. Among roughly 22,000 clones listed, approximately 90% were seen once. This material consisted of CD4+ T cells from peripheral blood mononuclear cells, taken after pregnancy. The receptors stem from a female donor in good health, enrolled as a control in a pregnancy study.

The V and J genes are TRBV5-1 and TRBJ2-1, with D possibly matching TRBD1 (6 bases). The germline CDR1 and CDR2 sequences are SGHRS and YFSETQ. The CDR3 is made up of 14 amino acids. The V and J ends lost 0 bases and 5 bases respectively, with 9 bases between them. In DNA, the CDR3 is TGCGCCAGCAGCTTGGGACAGGAGAACAATGAGCAGTTCTTC. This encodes CASSLGQENNEQFF.

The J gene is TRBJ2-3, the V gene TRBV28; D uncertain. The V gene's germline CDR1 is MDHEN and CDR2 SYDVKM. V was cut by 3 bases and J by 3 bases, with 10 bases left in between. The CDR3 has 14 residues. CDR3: CASSFSSLTDTQYF. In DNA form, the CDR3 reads TGTGCCAGCAGTTTTAGCAGCTTGACAGATACGCAGTATTTT.

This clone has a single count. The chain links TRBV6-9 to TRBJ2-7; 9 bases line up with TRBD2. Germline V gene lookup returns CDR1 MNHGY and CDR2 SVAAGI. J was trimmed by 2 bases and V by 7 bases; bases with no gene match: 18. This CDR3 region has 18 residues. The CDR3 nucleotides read TGTGCCAGCAAGGTGGGACTAGCTACTCGTCGGGGGGCCTACGAGCAGTACTTC. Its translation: CASKVGLATRRGAYEQYF.

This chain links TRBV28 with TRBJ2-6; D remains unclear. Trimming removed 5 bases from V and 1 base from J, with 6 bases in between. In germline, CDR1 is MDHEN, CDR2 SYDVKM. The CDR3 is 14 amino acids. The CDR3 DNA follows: TGTGCCAGCAGTCTAGGATCTGGGGCCAACGTCCTGACTTTC. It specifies CASSLGSGANVLTF.

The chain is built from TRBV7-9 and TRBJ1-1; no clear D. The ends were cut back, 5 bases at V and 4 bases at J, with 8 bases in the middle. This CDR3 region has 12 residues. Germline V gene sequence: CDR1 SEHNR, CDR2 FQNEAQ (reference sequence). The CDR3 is CASSLWATEAFF. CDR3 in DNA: TGTGCCAGCAGCCTTTGGGCCACTGAAGCTTTCTTT.

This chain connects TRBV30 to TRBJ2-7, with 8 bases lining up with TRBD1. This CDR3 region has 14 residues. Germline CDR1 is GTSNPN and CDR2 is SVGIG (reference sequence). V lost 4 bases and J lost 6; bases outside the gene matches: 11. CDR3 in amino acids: CAWKKPDRVAEQYF. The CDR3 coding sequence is TGTGCCTGGAAGAAACCGGACAGGGTCGCCGAGCAGTACTTC.

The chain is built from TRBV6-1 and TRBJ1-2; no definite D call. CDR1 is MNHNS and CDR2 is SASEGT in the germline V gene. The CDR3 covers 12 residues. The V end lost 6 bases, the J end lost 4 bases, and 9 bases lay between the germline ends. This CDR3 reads CASSDNSYGYTF. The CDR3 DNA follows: TGTGCCAGCAGCGATAACAGCTATGGCTACACCTTC.

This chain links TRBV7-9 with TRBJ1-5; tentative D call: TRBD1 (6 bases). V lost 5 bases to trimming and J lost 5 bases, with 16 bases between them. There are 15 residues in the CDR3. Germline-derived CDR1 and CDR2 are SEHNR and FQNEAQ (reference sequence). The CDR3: CASSKGAGEHQPQHF. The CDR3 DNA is TGTGCCAGCAGCAAAGGGGCAGGGGAACATCAGCCCCAGCATTTT. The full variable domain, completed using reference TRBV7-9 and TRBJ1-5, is DTGVSQNPRHKITKRGQNVTFRCDPISEHNRLYWYRQTLGQGPEFLTYFQNEAQLEKSRLLSDRFSAERPKGSFSTLEIQRTEQGDSAMYLCASSKGAGEHQPQHFGDGTRLSIL.

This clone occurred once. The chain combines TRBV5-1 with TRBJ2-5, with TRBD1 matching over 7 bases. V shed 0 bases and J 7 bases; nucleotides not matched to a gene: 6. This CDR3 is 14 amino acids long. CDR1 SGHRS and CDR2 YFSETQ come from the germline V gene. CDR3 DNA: TGCGCCAGCAGCTTGGGAGGGGGCGGATTGACCCAGTACTTC. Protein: CASSLGGGGLTQYF. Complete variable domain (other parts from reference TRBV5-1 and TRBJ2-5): KAGVTQTPRYLIKTRGQQVTLSCSPISGHRSVSWYQQTPGQGLQFLFEYFSETQRNKGNFPGRFSGRQFSNSRSEMNVSTLELGDSALYLCASSLGGGGLTQYFGPGTRLLVL.

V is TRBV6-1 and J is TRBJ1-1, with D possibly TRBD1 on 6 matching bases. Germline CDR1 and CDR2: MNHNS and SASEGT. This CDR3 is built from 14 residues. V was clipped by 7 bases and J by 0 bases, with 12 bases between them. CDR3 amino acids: CASNSRGMNTEAFF. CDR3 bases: TGTGCCAGCAATAGCAGGGGTATGAACACTGAAGCTTTCTTT.

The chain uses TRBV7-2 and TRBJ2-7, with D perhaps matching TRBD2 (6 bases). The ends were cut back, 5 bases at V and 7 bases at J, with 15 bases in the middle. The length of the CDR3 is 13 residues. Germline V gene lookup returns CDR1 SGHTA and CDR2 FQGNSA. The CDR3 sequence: CASSPLTGGEQYF. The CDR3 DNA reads TGTGCCAGCAGCCCATTAACCGGAGGGGAGCAGTACTTC.

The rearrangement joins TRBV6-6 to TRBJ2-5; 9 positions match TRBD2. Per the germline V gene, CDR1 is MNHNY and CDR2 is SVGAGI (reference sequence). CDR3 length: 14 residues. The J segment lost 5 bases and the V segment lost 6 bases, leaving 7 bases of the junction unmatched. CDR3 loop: CASRDSGSTETQYF. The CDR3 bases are TGTGCCAGCAGGGATAGCGGGAGCACTGAGACCCAGTACTTC.

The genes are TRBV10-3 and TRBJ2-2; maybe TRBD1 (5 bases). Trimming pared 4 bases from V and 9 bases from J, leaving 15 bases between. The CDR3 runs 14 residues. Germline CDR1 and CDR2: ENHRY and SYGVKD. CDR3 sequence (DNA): TGTGCCATCAGTGCGGACACGGCGAGTCGGGAGCTGTTTTTT. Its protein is CAISADTASRELFF.

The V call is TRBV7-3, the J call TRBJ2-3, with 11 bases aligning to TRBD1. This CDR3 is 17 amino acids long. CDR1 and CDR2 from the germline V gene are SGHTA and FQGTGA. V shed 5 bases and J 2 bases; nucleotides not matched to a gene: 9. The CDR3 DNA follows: TGTGCCAGCAGCCCCCATGGACAGGGGGCGACCACAGATACGCAGTATTTT. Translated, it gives CASSPHGQGATTDTQYF.

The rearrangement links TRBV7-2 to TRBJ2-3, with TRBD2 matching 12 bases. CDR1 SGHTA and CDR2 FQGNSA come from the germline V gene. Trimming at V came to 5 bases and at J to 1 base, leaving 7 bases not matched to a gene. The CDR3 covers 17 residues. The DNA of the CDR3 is TGTGCCAGCAGCACGCGGACTAGCGGGGATCGCACAGATACGCAGTATTTT. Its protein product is CASSTRTSGDRTDTQYF.

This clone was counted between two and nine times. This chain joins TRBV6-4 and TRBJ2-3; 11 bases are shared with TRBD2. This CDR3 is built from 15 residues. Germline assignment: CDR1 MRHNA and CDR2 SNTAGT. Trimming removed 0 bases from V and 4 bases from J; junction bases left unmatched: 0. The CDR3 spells CASSDSSGGADTQYF. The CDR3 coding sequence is TGTGCCAGCAGTGACTCTAGCGGGGGGGCAGATACGCAGTATTTT.

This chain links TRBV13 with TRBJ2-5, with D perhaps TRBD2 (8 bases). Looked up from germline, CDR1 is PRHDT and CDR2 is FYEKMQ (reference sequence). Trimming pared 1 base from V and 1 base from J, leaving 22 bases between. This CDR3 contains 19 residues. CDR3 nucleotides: TGTGCCAGCAGCTTAGCGGACAGGAGGACTCGGGAGGGCCAAGAGACCCAGTACTTC. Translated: CASSLADRRTREGQETQYF.

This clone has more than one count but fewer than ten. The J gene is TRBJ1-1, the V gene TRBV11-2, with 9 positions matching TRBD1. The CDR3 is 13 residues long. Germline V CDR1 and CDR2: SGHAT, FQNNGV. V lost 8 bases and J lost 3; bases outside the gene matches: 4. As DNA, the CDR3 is TGTGCCAGCGCGCGACAGGGGGACACTGAAGCTTTCTTT. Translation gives CASARQGDTEAFF. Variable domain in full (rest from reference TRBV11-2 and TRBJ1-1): EAGVAQSPRYKIIEKRQSVAFWCNPISGHATLYWYQQILGQGPKLLIQFQNNGVVDDSQLPKDRFSAERLKGVDSTLKIQPAKLEDSAVYLCASARQGDTEAFFGQGTRLTVV.

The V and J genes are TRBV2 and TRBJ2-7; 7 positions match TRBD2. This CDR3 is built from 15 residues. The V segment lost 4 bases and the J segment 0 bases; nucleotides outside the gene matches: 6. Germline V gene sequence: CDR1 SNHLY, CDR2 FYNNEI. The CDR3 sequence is CASSVERGSSYEQYF. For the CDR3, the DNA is TGTGCCAGCAGTGTCGAGCGGGGCAGCTCCTACGAGCAGTACTTC.

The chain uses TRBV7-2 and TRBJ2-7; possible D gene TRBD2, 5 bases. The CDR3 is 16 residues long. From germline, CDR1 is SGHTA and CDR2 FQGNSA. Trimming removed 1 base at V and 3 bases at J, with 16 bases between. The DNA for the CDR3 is TGTGCCAGCAGCTTAGTTCCTGAGCGGACTTACTACGAGCAGTACTTC. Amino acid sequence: CASSLVPERTYYEQYF.

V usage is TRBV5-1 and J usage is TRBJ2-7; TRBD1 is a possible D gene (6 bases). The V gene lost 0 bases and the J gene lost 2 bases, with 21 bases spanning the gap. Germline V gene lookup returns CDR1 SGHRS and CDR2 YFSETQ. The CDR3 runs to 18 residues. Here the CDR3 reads CASSLGPAARDTPYEQYF. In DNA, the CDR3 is TGCGCCAGCAGCTTGGGCCCTGCAGCCCGGGACACTCCCTACGAGCAGTACTTC.

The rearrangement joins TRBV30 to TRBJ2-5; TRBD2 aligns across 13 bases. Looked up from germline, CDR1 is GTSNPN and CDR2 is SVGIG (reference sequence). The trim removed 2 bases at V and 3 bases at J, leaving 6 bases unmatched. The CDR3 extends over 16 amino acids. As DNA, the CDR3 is TGTGCCTGGAGTCGGTGGGGACTAGCGGGAAAAGAGACCCAGTACTTC. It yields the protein CAWSRWGLAGKETQYF.

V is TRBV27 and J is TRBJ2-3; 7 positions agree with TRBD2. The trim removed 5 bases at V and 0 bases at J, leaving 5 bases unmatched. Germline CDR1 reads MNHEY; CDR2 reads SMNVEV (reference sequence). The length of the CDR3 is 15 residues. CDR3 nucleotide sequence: TGTGCCAGCAGTGCGGGGGACCCCAGCACAGATACGCAGTATTTT. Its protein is CASSAGDPSTDTQYF.

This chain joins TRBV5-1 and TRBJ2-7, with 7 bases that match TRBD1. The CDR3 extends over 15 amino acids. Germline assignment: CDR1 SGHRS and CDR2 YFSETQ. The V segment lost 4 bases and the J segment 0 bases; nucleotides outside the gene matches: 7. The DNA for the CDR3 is TGCGCCAGCAGCCGTTCCGGGACAGTCTCCTACGAGCAGTACTTC. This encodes CASSRSGTVSYEQYF.

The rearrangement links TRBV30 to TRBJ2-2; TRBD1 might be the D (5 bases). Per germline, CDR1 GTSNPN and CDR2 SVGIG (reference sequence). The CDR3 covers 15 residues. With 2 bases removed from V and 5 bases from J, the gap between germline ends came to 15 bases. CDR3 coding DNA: TGTGCCTGGAGTAAGATGGGGCGCGATACCGGGGAGCTGTTTTTT. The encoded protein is CAWSKMGRDTGELFF.

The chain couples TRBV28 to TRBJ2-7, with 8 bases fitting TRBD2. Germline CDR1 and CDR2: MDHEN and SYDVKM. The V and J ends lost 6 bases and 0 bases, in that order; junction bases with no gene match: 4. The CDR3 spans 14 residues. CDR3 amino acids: CASSRAGVSYEQYF. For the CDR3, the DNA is TGTGCCAGCAGCCGAGCGGGGGTCTCCTACGAGCAGTACTTC.

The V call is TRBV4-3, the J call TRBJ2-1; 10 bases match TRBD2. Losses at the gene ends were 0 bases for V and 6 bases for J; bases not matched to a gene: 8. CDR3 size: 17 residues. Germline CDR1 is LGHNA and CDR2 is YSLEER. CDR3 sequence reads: CASSQDSPSGSRNEQFF. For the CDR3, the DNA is TGCGCCAGCAGCCAAGATTCGCCTAGCGGGAGTCGCAATGAGCAGTTCTTC.